The present TCR beta chain was sequenced within a study of T-cell memory formation after mild COVID-19. Study-level results: Day 15 to 85 contracting clones showed balanced CD4/CD8; later expanders leaned CD4+. For contracting clones, CD4+ ones sat mainly in CM and EM, CD8+ in EMRA. Some clones that responded turned up in pre-infection memory, which suggests that cross-reactive memory joined in. A second wave of clones peaked on day 37, and their SARS-CoV-2 specificity went unconfirmed.

To note about this clonotype: The antigen is not known.

Via MiXCR, TCRdb re-called the 5' RACE reads, giving one row per CDR3 protein. The sample has about 300,000 distinct CDR3 sequences; approximately 19% are singletons. The CDR3 covers 14 residues. CDR1 is SEHNR, CDR2 FQNEAQ, per germline (reference sequence). With 8 bases removed from V and 0 bases from J, the gap between germline ends came to 13 bases. The clonotype comes from a young man who had mild COVID-19 (a few samples of this study predate the infection). Cell type and time point are not known. The chain uses TRBV7-9 and TRBJ1-1, with D uncertain. Specimen: PBMCs or a T cell subset sorted from them (not recorded which). The DNA for the CDR3 is TGTGCCAGCCGGGGTCCAGGTCTGAACACTGAAGCTTTCTTT. It translates to CASRGPGLNTEAFF. Filled out from reference TRBV7-9 and TRBJ1-1, the complete variable domain reads DTGVSQNPRHKITKRGQNVTFRCDPISEHNRLYWYRQTLGQGPEFLTYFQNEAQLEKSRLLSDRFSAERPKGSFSTLEIQRTEQGDSAMYLCASRGPGLNTEAFFGQGTRLTVV.